The rows below give T cell receptor beta chains drawn from one sample of a study of CD8 T cells in ankylosing spondylitis. Each CDR3 protein gets one entry after TCRdb re-called the 5' RACE reads with MiXCR. Of roughly 470,000 distinct CDR3 sequences in the sample, around 26% were seen once. Sequenced material: blood, either unsorted or a sorted T cell fraction (not recorded which). The receptors were sampled from a male donor with ankylosing spondylitis. Each CDR3 is given with its conserved first and last residue. The order of the fields is J gene, D gene, clone size, V gene, CDR3 protein, CDR3 DNA. The D gene is left open where the match is weak. Clone size, where shown, is once, few, many, or a class for clones that have expanded.

>TRBJ2-1|.|.|TRBV2
CAGTPVVRSYNEQFF
TGTGCCGGCACCCCCGTGGTGCGGTCCTACAATGAGCAGTTCTTC
>TRBJ1-5|.|.|TRBV5-6
CASSLMRSNQPQHF
TGTGCCAGCAGCCTCATGCGAAGCAATCAGCCCCAGCATTTT
>TRBJ1-1|.|.|TRBV20-1
CSARRQGTEAFF
TGCAGTGCTAGAAGGCAGGGCACTGAAGCTTTCTTT
>TRBJ2-1|TRBD2|.|TRBV20-1
CSARDLSGESYNEQFF
TGCAGTGCTAGAGATCTCAGCGGGGAAAGCTACAATGAGCAGTTCTTC
>TRBJ2-5|.|.|TRBV7-2
CASSLGTVAWYETQYF
TGTGCCAGCAGCTTAGGGACAGTGGCGTGGTATGAGACCCAGTACTTC
>TRBJ1-2|.|.|TRBV20-1
CSARDPGTANYGYTF
TGCAGTGCTAGAGATCCTGGGACGGCTAACTATGGCTACACCTTC
>TRBJ1-1|.|few|TRBV20-1
CSAAYGFMNTEAFF
TGCAGTGCAGCCTATGGATTCATGAACACTGAAGCTTTCTTT
>TRBJ2-7|.|few|TRBV5-6
CASSLPSSYEQYF
TGTGCCAGCAGCTTGCCGAGCTCCTACGAGCAGTACTTC
>TRBJ2-5|TRBD2|.|TRBV20-1
CSASHGTSGRARETQYF
TGCAGTGCTAGCCATGGGACTAGCGGGAGGGCACGAGAGACCCAGTACTTC
>TRBJ1-2|TRBD1|.|TRBV3-1
CASSRLDRGDTYGYTF
TGTGCCAGCAGCCGGTTAGACAGGGGGGATACCTATGGCTACACCTTC
>TRBJ2-7|TRBD1|few|TRBV18
CASSPRQGVDEQYF
TGTGCCAGCTCACCACGACAGGGTGTGGACGAGCAGTACTTC
>TRBJ1-1|.|.|TRBV19
CASSIGAKHPTMNTEAFF
TGTGCCAGTAGTATCGGGGCGAAACACCCAACAATGAACACTGAAGCTTTCTTT
>TRBJ1-2|.|few|TRBV3-1
CASSSGTLLDYTF
TGTGCCAGCAGCTCCGGGACGCTTCTAGACTACACCTTC
>TRBJ1-5|.|.|TRBV20-1
CSASEGFGNQPQHF
TGCAGTGCCTCCGAGGGGTTCGGCAATCAGCCCCAGCATTTT